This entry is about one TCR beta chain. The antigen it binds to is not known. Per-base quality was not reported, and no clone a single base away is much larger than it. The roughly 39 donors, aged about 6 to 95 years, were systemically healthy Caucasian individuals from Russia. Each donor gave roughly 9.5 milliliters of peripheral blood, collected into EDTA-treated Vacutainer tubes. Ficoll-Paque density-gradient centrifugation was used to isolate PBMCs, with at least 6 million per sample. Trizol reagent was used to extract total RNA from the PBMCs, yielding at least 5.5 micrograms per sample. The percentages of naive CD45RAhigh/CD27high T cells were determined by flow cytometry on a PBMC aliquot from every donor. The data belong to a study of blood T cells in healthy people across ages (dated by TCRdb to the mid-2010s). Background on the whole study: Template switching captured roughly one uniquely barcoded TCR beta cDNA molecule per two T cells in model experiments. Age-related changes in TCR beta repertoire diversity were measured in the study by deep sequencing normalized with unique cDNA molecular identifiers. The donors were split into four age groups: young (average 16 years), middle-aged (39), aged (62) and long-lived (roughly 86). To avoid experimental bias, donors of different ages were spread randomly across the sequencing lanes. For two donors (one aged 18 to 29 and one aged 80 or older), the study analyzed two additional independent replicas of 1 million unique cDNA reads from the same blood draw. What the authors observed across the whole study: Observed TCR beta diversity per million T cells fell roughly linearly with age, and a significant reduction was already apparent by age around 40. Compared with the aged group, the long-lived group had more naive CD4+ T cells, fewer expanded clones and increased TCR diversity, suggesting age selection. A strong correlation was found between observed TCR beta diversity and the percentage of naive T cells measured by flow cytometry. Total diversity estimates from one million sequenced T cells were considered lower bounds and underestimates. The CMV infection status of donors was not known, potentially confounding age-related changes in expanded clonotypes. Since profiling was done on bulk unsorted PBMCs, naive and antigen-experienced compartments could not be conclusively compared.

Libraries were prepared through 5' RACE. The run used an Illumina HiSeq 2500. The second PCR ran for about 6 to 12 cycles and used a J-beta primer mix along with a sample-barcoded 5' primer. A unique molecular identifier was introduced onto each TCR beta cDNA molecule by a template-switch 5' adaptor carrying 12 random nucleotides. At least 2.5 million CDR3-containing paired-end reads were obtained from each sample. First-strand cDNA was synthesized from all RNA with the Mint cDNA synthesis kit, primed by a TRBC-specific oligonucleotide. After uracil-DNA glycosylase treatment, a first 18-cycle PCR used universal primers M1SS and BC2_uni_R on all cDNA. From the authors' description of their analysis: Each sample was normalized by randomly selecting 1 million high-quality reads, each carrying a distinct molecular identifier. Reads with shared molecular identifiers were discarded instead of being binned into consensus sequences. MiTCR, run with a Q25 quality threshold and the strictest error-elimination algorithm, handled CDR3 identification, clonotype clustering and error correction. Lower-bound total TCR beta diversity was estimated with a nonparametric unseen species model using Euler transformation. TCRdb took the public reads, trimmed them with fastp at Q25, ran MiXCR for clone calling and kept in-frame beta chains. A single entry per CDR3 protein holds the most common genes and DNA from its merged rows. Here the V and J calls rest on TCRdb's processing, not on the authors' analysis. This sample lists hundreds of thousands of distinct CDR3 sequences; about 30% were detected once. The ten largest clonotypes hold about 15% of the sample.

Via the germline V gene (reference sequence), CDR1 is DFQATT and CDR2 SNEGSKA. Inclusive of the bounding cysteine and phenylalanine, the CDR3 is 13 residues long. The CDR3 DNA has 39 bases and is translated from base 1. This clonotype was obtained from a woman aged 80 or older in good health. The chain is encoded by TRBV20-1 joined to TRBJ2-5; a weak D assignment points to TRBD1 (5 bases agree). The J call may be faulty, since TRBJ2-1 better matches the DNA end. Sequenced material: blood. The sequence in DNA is TGCAGTGCCGAGGCGCCAGGGCAAGAGACCCAGTTCTTC. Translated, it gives CSAEAPGQETQFF.